This passage covers 7 T cell receptor beta chains from one sample sequenced in a study of cytomegalovirus exposure and HLA in healthy donors. 60 Vbeta and 13 Jbeta primers were used in PCR. Profiling relied on immunoSEQ multiplex PCR, and the TCRdb table lists in-frame clones only, not all of them. The repertoire has around 170,000 clones, around 77% of them found once; the top ten carry over 2%. The sequenced sample consisted of PBMCs. These receptors came from a man aged 60 to 75 in good health and CMV-seronegative.

V usage is TRBV6-5 and J usage is TRBJ2-3; D gene unclear. Trimming shortened V by 0 bases and J by 5 bases, and 15 bases separated the two germline ends. Looked up from germline, CDR1 is MNHEY and CDR2 is SVGAGI. The CDR3 covers 16 residues. For the CDR3, the DNA is TGTGCCAGCAGTTACTCGGCCAGACATCCCGGAGATACGCAGTATTTT. This gives the protein CASSYSARHPGDTQYF.

The V and J genes are TRBV9 and TRBJ2-3; weak D call: TRBD2 (7 bases). In germline, CDR1 is SGDLS, CDR2 YYNGEE. The V end lost 0 bases, the J end lost 5 bases, and 16 bases lay between the germline ends. The CDR3 length is 16 residues. The CDR3 protein is CASSVEGGGPRDTQYF. Here the CDR3 DNA reads TGTGCCAGCAGCGTAGAGGGGGGAGGGCCGAGAGATACGCAGTATTTT.

This clone has only a few counts. The chain carries TRBV2 and TRBJ2-3; D gene unclear. V dropped 4 bases and J dropped 2 bases, with 7 bases sitting between them. The CDR3 consists of 13 residues. Germline loops: CDR1 SNHLY, CDR2 FYNNEI. The CDR3 DNA follows: TGTGCCAGCAGTGCTAGAACCACAGATACGCAGTATTTT. This sequence encodes CASSARTTDTQYF. Full variable domain (outside the CDR3, taken from reference TRBV2 and TRBJ2-3): EPEVTQTPSHQVTQMGQEVILRCVPISNHLYFYWYRQILGQKVEFLVSFYNNEISEKSEIFDDQFSVERPDGSNFTLKIRSTKLEDSAMYFCASSARTTDTQYFGPGTRLTVL.

This chain uses TRBV6-6 with TRBJ2-3; 7 nucleotides match TRBD1. Germline values: CDR1 MNHNY, CDR2 SVGAGI (reference sequence). The junction had 4 bases not matched to a gene; V was cut back by 7 bases and J by 0 bases. The CDR3 runs 14 residues. The CDR3 here is CASIRDRSTDTQYF. The CDR3, as DNA: TGTGCCAGCATTAGGGACAGAAGCACAGATACGCAGTATTTT.

The chain recombines TRBV13 with TRBJ2-5; TRBD1 agrees at 9 bases. Germline trimming cut 8 bases from V and 1 base from J; bases unmatched to any gene: 2. CDR1 PRHDT and CDR2 FYEKMQ come from the germline V gene (reference sequence). The CDR3 has 13 residues. The DNA for the CDR3 is TGTGCCAGCGGGGACAGGGCCCAAGAGACCCAGTACTTC. This translates into CASGDRAQETQYF.

The rearrangement uses TRBV2 and TRBJ2-7; 7 bases are a match to TRBD1. The ends lost 6 bases at V and 2 bases at J; junction bases unmatched: 4. This CDR3 spans 13 amino acids. The germline gives CDR1 SNHLY, CDR2 FYNNEI. The chain's CDR3 is CASRTTGAYEQYF. In DNA, the CDR3 is TGTGCCAGCAGAACCACAGGGGCCTACGAGCAGTACTTC.

The V call is TRBV7-9, the J call TRBJ1-4; the match to TRBD1 covers 11 bases. The CDR3 extends over 15 amino acids. In germline, CDR1 is SEHNR, CDR2 FQNEAQ (reference sequence). V lost 5 bases, J lost 7 bases, and 6 bases stayed unmatched. The CDR3 DNA follows: TGTGCCAGCAGCCGGACAGGGGGCGCGAGTGAAAAACTGTTTTTT. Its translation: CASSRTGGASEKLFF.